Listed below are T cell receptor beta chains from one sample, sequenced in a study of blood T cell repertoires in COVID-19. Profiled with immunoSEQ multiplex PCR; TCRdb holds only in-frame clones, not every one. The sample gives 300,000 to 350,000 clones, 87% of which show up once; about 2.5% is in the top ten. Sequenced material: peripheral blood. These receptors all stem from a man younger than 35 with active or convalescent COVID-19. CDR3s include the opening cysteine and the closing phenylalanine or tryptophan. Each record gives: D gene, clone size, J gene, V gene, CDR3 DNA, CDR3 protein. A D gene is named only where the DNA matches it firmly. The size of a clone is reported for some rows only, either as once, few or many, or as a class for expanded clones.

TRBD1 | NA | TRBJ2-1 | TRBV7-7 | TGTGCCAGCAGCTCCGGGACAGGGAAGTACAATGAGCAGTTCTTC | CASSSGTGKYNEQFF
TRBD1 | NA | TRBJ1-6 | TRBV20-1 | TGCAGTGCTAGTTCTCTGGACAGGGAAAGTTCACCCCTCCACTTT | CSASSLDRESSPLHF
TRBD1 | NA | TRBJ2-1 | TRBV7-3 | TGTGCCAGCAGCTTATATGGCAGGGGGAGCGGTGAGCAGTTCTTC | CASSLYGRGSGEQFF
NA | NA | TRBJ1-2 | TRBV7-2 | TGTGCCAGCAGCTTCCTAGCGCGGTGGTGGGGCTACACCTTC | CASSFLARWWGYTF
NA | NA | TRBJ1-4 | TRBV24-1 | TGTGCCACCAGTGACCCGGGTGCCACTAATGAAAAACTGTTTTTT | CATSDPGATNEKLFF
TRBD2 | NA | TRBJ2-5 | TRBV11-2 | TGTGCCAGCAGCTTAGCGGGACTAGCGGGGGGGCCGTTAATTCAGACCCAGTACTTC | CASSLAGLAGGPLIQTQYF
TRBD1 | NA | TRBJ1-6 | TRBV7-8 | TGTGCCAGCAGACCCACAGGGGGTAGCTCCTATAATTCACCCCTCCACTTT | CASRPTGGSSYNSPLHF
TRBD2 | NA | TRBJ2-1 | TRBV2 | TGTGCCAGCAGTACCGGACTAGCGGGAATCAATGAGCAGTTCTTC | CASSTGLAGINEQFF
NA | NA | TRBJ1-2 | TRBV5-1 | TGCGCCAGCAGCTTTGGGGGCTCGGGGTCTTGGGGCTATGGCTACACCTTC | CASSFGGSGSWGYGYTF
TRBD1 | NA | TRBJ2-7 | TRBV6-1 | TGTGCCAGCAGTGAGTGGACAGGGATCTCCTACGAGCAGTACTTC | CASSEWTGISYEQYF
NA | NA | TRBJ2-7 | TRBV27 | TGTGCCAGCAGTGTCACCTGGGACACAACCTACGAGCAGTACTTC | CASSVTWDTTYEQYF
NA | NA | TRBJ1-1 | TRBV5-1 | TGCGCCAGCAGCGTAGGAGACGGGAACACTGAAGCTTTCTTT | CASSVGDGNTEAFF
TRBD1 | NA | TRBJ1-1 | TRBV5-1 | TGCGCCAGCAGCTCGGCACTTACCGGGACAGGGGCCACTGAAGCTTTCTTT | CASSSALTGTGATEAFF
NA | NA | TRBJ2-7 | TRBV9 | TGTGCCAGCAGCGAATACGCCCATCAGTCATTGGGCCACGAGCAGTACTTC | CASSEYAHQSLGHEQYF
NA | NA | TRBJ1-1 | TRBV27 | TGTGCCAGCCGTTCAGGGAGGCCGAACACTGAAGCTTTCTTT | CASRSGRPNTEAFF
TRBD2 | NA | TRBJ2-3 | TRBV13 | TGTGCCAGCAGCTTTTTGACTAGCGGGGGGCCGAAGGGTACGCAGTATTTT | CASSFLTSGGPKGTQYF
TRBD2 | NA | TRBJ2-1 | TRBV7-9 | TGTGCCAGCAGCTTTACTAGCGGCCCTTACAATGAGCAGTTCTTC | CASSFTSGPYNEQFF
NA | NA | TRBJ2-5 | TRBV4-1 | TGCGCCAGCAGCCAAGGGTACGGGTACGAGACCCAGTACTTC | CASSQGYGYETQYF
TRBD1 | NA | TRBJ2-7 | TRBV7-2 | TGTGCCAGCAGCTTCCGAGCCGGGACAGGGCCCTTTGGCTCCTACGAGCAGTACTTC | CASSFRAGTGPFGSYEQYF
NA | NA | TRBJ1-1 | TRBV5-5 | TGTGCCAGCAGCTTGGACAGGGTGGAAGCTTTCTTT | CASSLDRVEAFF
TRBD1 | NA | TRBJ2-5 | TRBV7-8 | TGTGCCAGCAGCGCCCACAGGGGGGAGACCCAGTACTTC | CASSAHRGETQYF
NA | NA | TRBJ1-1 | TRBV19 | TGTGCCAGTAGTCCCCACGCGGACACTGAAGCTTTCTTT | CASSPHADTEAFF
NA | few | TRBJ1-5 | TRBV7-2 | TGTGCCAGCAGCCGTACCTCGGGGGGAGGGCAGCCCCAGCATTTT | CASSRTSGGGQPQHF
NA | NA | TRBJ2-2 | TRBV5-1 | TGCGCCAGCAGCTTACTAGCCTTGGGCGGGGAGCTGTTTTTT | CASSLLALGGELFF
NA | NA | TRBJ1-4 | TRBV4-3 | TGCGCCAGCAGCCAAGATTTGCGGGGGCCTGGGTGGCTGTTTTTT | CASSQDLRGPGWLFF
TRBD1 | NA | TRBJ1-5 | TRBV12-3/TRBV12-4 | TGTGCAATCGGACAGGGGAACAGGCCCCAGCATTTT | CAIGQGNRPQHF
NA | NA | TRBJ2-1 | TRBV28 | TGTGCCAGCACGACCCGGGGACGCAGAGCGGGTGAGCAGTTCTTC | CASTTRGRRAGEQFF
TRBD2 | NA | TRBJ2-1 | TRBV29-1 | TGCAGCGTTATGGAAGCGGGGGGGCTGGGGAATGAGCAGTTCTTC | CSVMEAGGLGNEQFF
TRBD1 | NA | TRBJ2-7 | TRBV7-8 | TGTGCCAGCAGCTTAGAGTATCAGGGGGCCGCCTACGAGCAGTACTTC | CASSLEYQGAAYEQYF
NA | once | TRBJ2-3 | TRBV19 | TGTGCCAGTAGTGCTGGGACAAGCACAGATACGCAGTATTTT | CASSAGTSTDTQYF
NA | few | TRBJ1-2 | TRBV10-2 | TGCGCCAGCAGTGATTCCTCTACTAACTATGGCTACACCTTC | CASSDSSTNYGYTF
TRBD1 | NA | TRBJ1-5 | TRBV7-2 | TGTGCCAGCAGCCAAACAGGGGGCCTCAATCAGCCCCAGCATTTT | CASSQTGGLNQPQHF
TRBD1 | NA | TRBJ1-1 | TRBV28 | TGTGCCAGCAGACAGACAGGGACGAACACTGAAGCTTTCTTT | CASRQTGTNTEAFF
TRBD1 | NA | TRBJ2-1 | TRBV4-1 | TGCGCCAGCAGCCAAGACGGACAGGGTGGGTACAATGAGCAGTTCTTC | CASSQDGQGGYNEQFF
TRBD2 | NA | TRBJ2-7 | TRBV11-2 | TGTGCCAGCAGCTTAGAGGGAGGGAATTCCTACGAGCAGTACTTC | CASSLEGGNSYEQYF
NA | NA | TRBJ2-2 | TRBV3-1/TRBV3-2 | TGTGCCAGCAGCCAAGGACTAGGAGGGACCGGGGAGCTGTTTTTT | CASSQGLGGTGELFF
NA | NA | TRBJ2-5 | TRBV7-9 | TGTGCCAGCAGCCCAGAGGCCTCCAGCCAAGAGACCCAGTACTTC | CASSPEASSQETQYF